Each of the 30 T cell receptor beta chains below was sequenced from the same sample in a study of shared clonotypes between healthy human individuals. CD45RO-negative, CCR7-positively selected cells formed the naive CD8 fraction, excluding terminally differentiated effector memory CD45RA+ cells. Assay: immunoSEQ multiplex PCR; the TCRdb copy retains only in-frame clones and omits some. The data hold about 2.1 million clones, with 90% to 95% observed a single time. Sequencing was performed on naive CD8+ T cells from PBMCs. Every receptor here comes from a man aged 18 to 30 in good health. Some clones in this sample may be carry-over from other donors' samples.

About this clone: Different DNA sequences within this sample yield the same CDR3. The V call is TRBV6-5, the J call TRBJ2-7; the match to TRBD2 covers 7 bases. Germline CDR1 MNHEY, CDR2 SVGAGI. Germline trimming cut 2 bases from V and 2 bases from J; bases unmatched to any gene: 9. This CDR3 has 16 amino acids. The CDR3 sequence is CASSYSGTGVPYEQYF. The CDR3 DNA reads as TGTGCCAGCAGTTACAGCGGGACGGGAGTACCCTACGAGCAGTACTTC.

The rearrangement uses TRBV5-6 and TRBJ2-7; TRBD2 matches at 10 bases. The J segment lost 7 bases and the V segment lost 4 bases, leaving 17 bases of the junction unmatched. From germline, CDR1 is SGHDT and CDR2 YYEEEE. The CDR3 runs 17 residues. CDR3: CASSTHVTSGKLTEQYF. For the CDR3, the DNA is TGTGCCAGCAGCACCCACGTTACTAGCGGGAAGCTAACGGAGCAGTACTTC.

V usage is TRBV19 and J usage is TRBJ1-2; D remains ambiguous. This CDR3 spans 15 amino acids. The V gene lost 2 bases and the J gene lost 6 bases, with 16 bases spanning the gap. Germline V gene sequence: CDR1 LNHDA, CDR2 SQIVND (reference sequence). CDR3 sequence: CASSISSARSNGYTF. CDR3 coding DNA: TGTGCCAGTAGTATATCTTCCGCTAGGTCTAATGGCTACACCTTC.

This clone appeared a few times. The rearrangement joins TRBV29-1 to TRBJ1-2; possibly TRBD1 for D (5 bases). Looked up from germline, CDR1 is SQVTM and CDR2 is ANQGSEA. The CDR3 contains 11 residues. V was pared by 7 bases and J by 8 bases, with 14 bases between. As DNA, the CDR3 is TGCAGCGCCCTCCGGTGGGACGGCTACACCTTC. Translating it yields CSALRWDGYTF.

As to this clone: Other DNA sequences in the sample encode the same CDR3. The V and J genes are TRBV7-2 and TRBJ2-7; the D gene is possibly TRBD2 (7 bases). V lost 5 bases, J lost 7 bases, and 12 bases lay in between. The CDR3 is 12 amino acids. CDR1 and CDR2 from the germline V gene are SGHTA and FQGNSA. The CDR3 loop reads CASSLRGGEQYF. CDR3 nucleotides: TGTGCCAGCAGCCTGAGGGGGGGAGAGCAGTACTTC.

The rearrangement joins TRBV25-1 to TRBJ1-1; possible D gene TRBD1, 5 bases. The V end lost 4 bases, the J end lost 1 base, and 13 bases lay between the germline ends. The germline V gene encodes CDR1 MGHDK and CDR2 SYGVNS. CDR3 size: 15 residues. As DNA, the CDR3 is TGTGCCAGCAGTGGCCGGGACGTGGGGAACACTGAAGCTTTCTTT. Residues: CASSGRDVGNTEAFF.

The chain employs TRBV7-9 and TRBJ2-3; no clear D. Germline V gene lookup returns CDR1 SEHNR and CDR2 FQNEAQ (reference sequence). Between the trimmed V and J ends, which lost 1 base and 5 bases, there was a span of 10 bases. The CDR3 runs 14 residues. The CDR3 DNA is TGTGCCAGCAGCTTAGAGGTTTGGGGAGATACGCAGTATTTT. Translated, it gives CASSLEVWGDTQYF.

Details on this clone: Additional DNA sequences in this sample encode the identical CDR3. The V call is TRBV5-1, the J call TRBJ2-7, with D uncertain. Trimming removed 0 bases at V and 3 bases at J, with 7 bases between. Germline V lookup: CDR1 SGHRS, CDR2 YFSETQ. The length of the CDR3 is 13 residues. The DNA for the CDR3 is TGCGCCAGCAGCTTGGTCGGCAGCTACGAGCAGTACTTC. Protein sequence: CASSLVGSYEQYF.

This chain joins TRBV7-8 and TRBJ2-7, with D maybe TRBD2 (6 bases). Trimming pared 5 bases from V and 6 bases from J, leaving 20 bases between. The CDR3 is 15 residues long. The germline V gene encodes CDR1 SGHVS and CDR2 FQNEAQ. In nucleotides, the CDR3 is TGTGCCAGCAGCCCCCCCGTGGGCTTCGGGGGCGAGCAGTACTTC. Translated: CASSPPVGFGGEQYF. The whole variable domain, filled in from reference TRBV7-8 and TRBJ2-7, reads GAGVSQSPRYKVAKRGQDVALRCDPISGHVSLFWYQQALGQGPEFLTYFQNEAQLDKSGLPSDRFFAERPEGSVSTLKIQRTQQEDSAVYLCASSPPVGFGGEQYFGPGTRLTVT.

The V gene is TRBV12-5, the J gene TRBJ2-1; weak D call: TRBD1 (5 bases). Trimming stripped 4 bases from V and 7 bases from J, with 11 bases between. This CDR3 is 13 amino acids long. Germline CDR1 and CDR2: LGHNT and FRNRAP. CDR3 DNA: TGTGCTAGTGGTTCCGACAGTCTAAATGAGCAGTTCTTC. It specifies CASGSDSLNEQFF.

This chain joins TRBV27 and TRBJ1-2, with TRBD1 as a possible D gene (6 bases). Looked up from germline, CDR1 is MNHEY and CDR2 is SMNVEV (reference sequence). The CDR3 has 16 amino acids. The V end was cut by 2 bases, the J end by 3 bases, with 16 bases between. CDR3 loop: CASSLLSQGFYYGYTF. CDR3 DNA sequence: TGTGCCAGCAGTTTACTATCGCAGGGGTTTTACTATGGCTACACCTTC.

The chain is built from TRBV5-6 and TRBJ2-7; unclear D gene. V was trimmed by 4 bases and J by 2 bases, leaving 13 bases between them. This CDR3 region has 14 residues. Germline values: CDR1 SGHDT, CDR2 YYEEEE. CDR3 residues: CASSRIRQAYEQYF. CDR3 DNA: TGTGCCAGCAGCCGGATTCGTCAGGCCTACGAGCAGTACTTC.

The V gene is TRBV27, the J gene TRBJ2-7; D uncertain. V dropped 2 bases and J dropped 0 bases, with 8 bases sitting between them. The CDR3 loop spans 14 amino acids. Germline V lookup: CDR1 MNHEY, CDR2 SMNVEV (reference sequence). The CDR3, as DNA: TGTGCCAGCAGTTTAATTCCGAGCTCCTACGAGCAGTACTTC. It encodes CASSLIPSSYEQYF.

This sequence joins TRBV7-9 and TRBJ1-5; the match to TRBD1 covers 8 bases. V was pared by 5 bases and J by 3 bases, with 12 bases of the junction left unmatched. Germline V CDR1 and CDR2: SEHNR, FQNEAQ (reference sequence). This CDR3 is 17 amino acids long. As DNA, the CDR3 is TGTGCCAGCAGCCATGAGACAGGGGTGCCGTTCAATCAGCCCCAGCATTTT. It is translated as CASSHETGVPFNQPQHF.

Only one count was recorded for this clone. The rearrangement joins TRBV27 to TRBJ2-7; D remains unclear. The ends were cut back, 1 base at V and 7 bases at J, with 11 bases in the middle. Germline CDR1 reads MNHEY; CDR2 reads SMNVEV (reference sequence). This CDR3 spans 13 amino acids. The CDR3 spells CASSLYSSGEQYF. Here the CDR3 DNA reads TGTGCCAGCAGTTTATACAGCTCTGGGGAGCAGTACTTC.

V usage is TRBV11-3 and J usage is TRBJ2-7; TRBD2 is a possible D gene (6 bases). V gave up 10 bases and J gave up 7 bases, with 20 bases separating them. CDR3 length: 13 residues. Germline loops: CDR1 SGHNT, CDR2 YENEEA. The CDR3 loop is CATYVDYEGEQYF. CDR3 DNA: TGTGCCACCTACGTGGACTACGAGGGAGAGCAGTACTTC. The full variable domain, in which reference TRBV11-3 and TRBJ2-7 provide the parts outside the CDR3, is EAGVVQSPRYKIIEKKQPVAFWCNPISGHNTLYWYLQNLGQGPELLIRYENEEAVDDSQLPKDRFSAERLKGVDSTLKIQPAELGDSAVYLCATYVDYEGEQYFGPGTRLTVT.

In regard to this clone: Different DNA sequences within this sample yield the same CDR3. This sequence joins TRBV29-1 and TRBJ2-5, with 8 bases aligning to TRBD1. Germline V CDR1 and CDR2: SQVTM, ANQGSEA. This CDR3 has 12 residues. J was trimmed by 1 base and V by 7 bases; bases with no gene match: 2. The CDR3 nucleotides are TGCAGCGCCAGGGGGCTCCAAGAGACCCAGTACTTC. It codes for CSARGLQETQYF. Complete variable domain (other parts from reference TRBV29-1 and TRBJ2-5): SAVISQKPSRDICQRGTSLTIQCQVDSQVTMMFWYRQQPGQSLTLIATANQGSEATYESGFVIDKFPISRPNLTFSTLTVSNMSPEDSSIYLCSARGLQETQYFGPGTRLLVL.

This rearrangement joins TRBV11-1 to TRBJ2-1; 9 bases align to TRBD2. Germline-derived CDR1 and CDR2 are SGHAT and FQDESV (reference sequence). V gave up 5 bases and J gave up 6 bases; unmatched junction bases: 17. The CDR3 length is 18 residues. CDR3: CASSPDPRGTSSGNEQFF. The CDR3 DNA sequence: TGTGCCAGCAGCCCGGACCCGAGGGGGACTAGCTCAGGCAATGAGCAGTTCTTC.

The chain employs TRBV28 and TRBJ2-7; D unresolved. V lost 5 bases and J lost 5, with 16 bases in between. The CDR3 spans 14 residues. Germline CDR1 MDHEN, CDR2 SYDVKM. The CDR3 reads CASSQVPVLHEQYF. CDR3 in DNA: TGTGCCAGCAGTCAAGTTCCGGTCTTGCACGAGCAGTACTTC.

V usage is TRBV13 and J usage is TRBJ2-4; TRBD2 agrees at 15 bases. The junction had 2 bases not matched to a gene; V was cut back by 5 bases and J by 9 bases. The CDR3 contains 14 residues. The germline V gene has CDR1 PRHDT and CDR2 FYEKMQ (reference sequence). DNA of the CDR3: TGTGCCAGCAGCGCGGGACTAGCGGGAGGCATTCAGTACTTC. Translation gives CASSAGLAGGIQYF.

The chain employs TRBV7-9 and TRBJ2-7; 10 bases line up with TRBD2. CDR3 length: 17 amino acids. Germline assignment: CDR1 SEHNR and CDR2 FQNEAQ (reference sequence). The junction had 12 bases not matched to a gene; V was cut back by 5 bases and J by 2 bases. This CDR3 is CASSPTGLALVTYEQYF. CDR3 coding DNA: TGTGCCAGCAGCCCGACGGGACTAGCGTTAGTTACCTACGAGCAGTACTTC.

V is TRBV29-1 and J is TRBJ2-1; D gene ambiguous. Trimming took off 6 bases at V and 2 bases at J, with 14 bases between the two ends. The CDR3 has 14 residues. Per germline, CDR1 SQVTM and CDR2 ANQGSEA. CDR3 region: CSVDRHGPYNEQFF. The CDR3 bases are TGCAGCGTCGATAGACACGGACCCTACAATGAGCAGTTCTTC.

This sequence joins TRBV28 and TRBJ2-7, with 8 bases fitting TRBD1. Trimming at V came to 6 bases and at J to 0 bases, leaving 7 bases not matched to a gene. The germline V gene encodes CDR1 MDHEN and CDR2 SYDVKM. The CDR3 loop spans 15 amino acids. The CDR3 DNA follows: TGTGCCAGCAGCACGACAGGGGTCCCCTCCTACGAGCAGTACTTC. This encodes CASSTTGVPSYEQYF.

This chain joins TRBV29-1 and TRBJ2-1; no clear D gene. Germline CDR1 and CDR2: SQVTM and ANQGSEA. This CDR3 is built from 13 residues. Trimming left V 4 bases short and J 6 bases short, with 13 bases between. The CDR3 DNA reads as TGCAGCGTTGCCGCACTACTCCCCAATGAGCAGTTCTTC. Protein: CSVAALLPNEQFF.

The rearrangement links TRBV2 to TRBJ1-2; D may be TRBD1 (5 bases). V was cut by 8 bases and J by 8 bases, with 21 bases left in between. This CDR3 spans 14 amino acids. Germline-derived CDR1 and CDR2 are SNHLY and FYNNEI. CDR3 nucleotides: TGTGCCAGCGGTCGGGACCGGAGGGACGGGGGCTACACCTTC. Its translation: CASGRDRRDGGYTF.

This chain joins TRBV30 and TRBJ1-6, with a possible D match to TRBD1 (5 bases). The CDR3 has 16 amino acids. Germline V gives CDR1 GTSNPN, CDR2 SVGIG (reference sequence). Deletions cut 1 base from V and 5 bases from J, with 15 bases between. The CDR3 DNA follows: TGTGCCTGGAGTGGGTCCCCGGGACCGGATAATTCACCCCTCCACTTT. Translated, it gives CAWSGSPGPDNSPLHF.

The genes are TRBV4-3 and TRBJ2-1; 12 bases align to TRBD2. V lost 0 bases, J lost 4 bases, and 4 bases stayed unmatched. Germline CDR1 and CDR2: LGHNA and YSLEER. The CDR3 contains 17 residues. CDR3 nucleotide sequence: TGCGCCAGCAGCCAAGATGGGACTAGCGGGCGATACAATGAGCAGTTCTTC. Amino acids: CASSQDGTSGRYNEQFF.

The CDR3 DNA sequence: TGTGCCAGCAGTTGGGAGTTTGACAGGGCCACCTACGAGCAGTACTTC. Amino acid sequence: CASSWEFDRATYEQYF. The chain has TRBV28 and TRBJ2-7, with TRBD1 matching 7 bases. Germline CDR1 is MDHEN and CDR2 is SYDVKM. The CDR3 has 16 amino acids. J lost 2 bases, V lost 4 bases, and 11 bases had no gene match.

The chain couples TRBV7-2 to TRBJ2-1; TRBD2 aligns across 8 bases. Trimming cost V 3 bases and J 5 bases; bases outside gene matches: 15. Per germline, CDR1 SGHTA and CDR2 FQGNSA. The CDR3 consists of 18 residues. This chain's CDR3 is CASSLGYRGGRTNNEQFF. CDR3 nucleotides: TGTGCCAGCAGCTTGGGGTATCGCGGCGGGAGGACGAACAATGAGCAGTTCTTC.

The chain employs TRBV27 and TRBJ2-7, with TRBD1 as a possible D gene (5 bases). The germline gives CDR1 MNHEY, CDR2 SMNVEV (reference sequence). CDR3 length equals 19 residues. V was pared by 1 base and J by 0 bases, with 22 bases between. CDR3 region: CASSLFTVSHQGASYEQYF. CDR3 sequence (DNA): TGTGCCAGCAGTTTATTTACGGTATCCCATCAGGGCGCCTCCTACGAGCAGTACTTC.